The rows below give T cell receptor beta chains drawn from one sample of a study of blood T cell repertoires in COVID-19. Libraries were prepared by immunoSEQ multiplex PCR; TCRdb keeps only in-frame clonotypes and omits some of them. Here the sample spans about 200,000 clones, roughly nine tenths being singletons. The sequenced sample was peripheral blood. These receptors came from an older woman with acute or convalescent COVID-19. CDR3s include the opening cysteine and the closing phenylalanine or tryptophan. A D gene is named only where the DNA matches it firmly. The size of a clone is reported for some rows only, either as once, few or many, or as a class for expanded clones.

J,D,length,V,size,CDR3,DNA
TRBJ1-2,TRBD1,13,TRBV28,NA,CASNIRGFYGYTF,TGTGCCAGCAATATCAGGGGGTTCTATGGCTACACCTTC
TRBJ2-7,NA,14,TRBV20-1,NA,CSASSKPSSYEQYF,TGCAGTGCTAGTTCCAAGCCAAGCTCCTACGAGCAGTACTTC
TRBJ2-1,NA,19,TRBV4-1,NA,CASSQDPPRELSSYNEQFF,TGCGCCAGCAGCCAAGATCCACCCCGTGAGTTAAGCTCCTACAATGAGCAGTTCTTC
TRBJ2-7,NA,14,TRBV24-1,NA,CALCARVSPYEQYF,TGTGCCCTCTGCGCGCGGGTCTCCCCCTACGAGCAGTACTTC
TRBJ2-3,NA,12,TRBV6-5,NA,CASSQLEGTQYF,TGTGCCAGCAGCCAACTCGAGGGTACGCAGTATTTT
TRBJ2-7,NA,14,TRBV12-5,NA,CASAPDGGSYEQYF,TGTGCTAGTGCCCCGGACGGAGGCTCCTACGAGCAGTACTTC
TRBJ2-7,NA,13,TRBV18,NA,CASSPQGYYEQYF,TGTGCCAGCTCACCACAGGGGTACTACGAGCAGTACTTC
TRBJ1-5,NA,16,TRBV4-1,NA,CASSQTTGYSNQPQHF,TGCGCCAGCAGCCAAACTACAGGGTATAGCAATCAGCCCCAGCATTTT
TRBJ1-2,NA,13,TRBV28,NA,CASSFRGGYGYTF,TGTGCCAGCAGTTTCAGGGGTGGGTATGGCTACACCTTC
TRBJ2-7,NA,10,TRBV28,NA,CASKGGEQYF,TGTGCCAGCAAAGGGGGCGAGCAGTACTTC
TRBJ1-2,NA,13,TRBV5-1,NA,CASSDRQNYGYTF,TGCGCCAGCAGCGACCGACAGAACTATGGCTACACCTTC
TRBJ2-6,NA,16,TRBV24-1,NA,CATSGVSTGGANVLTF,TGTGCCACCAGTGGAGTCTCAACAGGGGGGGCCAACGTCCTGACTTTC
TRBJ1-3,NA,17,TRBV2,NA,CASTVLTGRLSGNTIYF,TGTGCCAGCACTGTGTTGACAGGAAGACTTTCTGGAAACACCATATATTTT
TRBJ2-3,NA,13,TRBV5-1,once,CASRQGFGDTQYF,TGCGCCAGCAGACAGGGTTTCGGCGATACGCAGTATTTT
TRBJ2-6,NA,14,TRBV2,NA,CASIRSSGANVLTF,TGTGCCAGCATCCGGAGCTCTGGGGCCAACGTCCTGACTTTC
TRBJ2-5,NA,13,TRBV3-1/TRBV3-2,NA,CASSHWTGKSQYF,TGTGCCAGCAGCCATTGGACCGGGAAGTCCCAGTACTTC
TRBJ2-7,NA,16,TRBV3-1/TRBV3-2,NA,CASSQEVRGQSTEQYF,TGTGCCAGCAGCCAAGAGGTACGGGGACAATCTACCGAGCAGTACTTC